Listed here are 30 T cell receptor beta chains from one sample, sequenced in a study of identical twins. MiXCR, applied by TCRdb to the 5' RACE reads, yields one record per CDR3 protein. The sample has 450,000 or so distinct CDR3 sequences, approximately 14% seen once; the top ten hold over 0.5%. Another study also made use of these data, one on yellow fever vaccine responses in identical twins.

Specimen: CD4+ T cells sorted from blood. These receptors were obtained from a young woman in good health.

This sequence joins TRBV4-1 and TRBJ2-3; 14 bases are shared with TRBD2. Losses at the gene ends were 4 bases for V and 8 bases for J; bases not matched to a gene: 5. CDR1 and CDR2 from the germline V gene are MGHRA and YSYEKL. This CDR3 is built from 15 residues. CDR3 sequence: CASSPGLAGVGTQYF. In DNA, the CDR3 is TGCGCCAGCAGCCCGGGACTAGCGGGGGTCGGTACGCAGTATTTT.

The chain recombines TRBV20-1 with TRBJ2-3; maybe TRBD2 (5 bases). Trimming took off 1 base at V and 0 bases at J, with 8 bases between the two ends. The V gene's germline CDR1 is DFQATT and CDR2 SNEGSKA (reference sequence). This CDR3 region has 14 residues. The CDR3: CSARARGSTDTQYF. CDR3 coding DNA: TGCAGTGCTAGAGCACGGGGAAGCACAGATACGCAGTATTTT.

This sequence joins TRBV30 and TRBJ2-1; TRBD2 is a possible D gene (6 bases). The germline V gene has CDR1 GTSNPN and CDR2 SVGIG (reference sequence). V lost 2 bases to trimming and J lost 4 bases, with 15 bases between them. This CDR3 spans 15 amino acids. The CDR3 reads CAWSKGAGSYNEQFF. CDR3 DNA: TGTGCCTGGAGTAAAGGAGCGGGTTCTTACAATGAGCAGTTCTTC.

This clonotype was observed a few times. The chain combines TRBV12-3 or TRBV12-4 with TRBJ2-1; D is unclear. The ends were cut back, 3 bases at V and 3 bases at J, with 15 bases in the middle. This CDR3 region has 16 residues. CDR3 nucleotides: TGTGCCAGCAGTTTCGTGTGGCCAAACCACTACAATGAGCAGTTCTTC. Translated: CASSFVWPNHYNEQFF.

This clonotype turned up a few times. The chain uses TRBV20-1 and TRBJ2-3, with 13 bases identical to TRBD2. Germline CDR1 DFQATT, CDR2 SNEGSKA (reference sequence). V shed 1 base and J 1 base; nucleotides not matched to a gene: 17. This CDR3 comprises 21 residues. CDR3 coding DNA: TGCAGTGCTAGAGTCAAATATCAGTGGACTAGCGGGAGTATAGGCACAGATACGCAGTATTTT. It translates to CSARVKYQWTSGSIGTDTQYF.

The chain carries TRBV12-3 or TRBV12-4 and TRBJ2-7; TRBD1 or TRBD2 may be the D gene (5 bases each). CDR3 size: 11 residues. Trimming stripped 3 bases from V and 11 bases from J, with 11 bases between. Written as DNA, the CDR3 is TGTGCCAGCAGTTTTGGGACGGGAAAGTACTTC. It encodes CASSFGTGKYF.

The table lists this clonotype with a few counts. J is TRBJ2-4 and V is TRBV5-1; 8 bases agree with TRBD2. This CDR3 is built from 15 residues. Germline CDR1 and CDR2: SGHRS and YFSETQ. The V and J ends lost 0 bases and 5 bases, in that order; junction bases with no gene match: 4. The CDR3 loop reads CASSLAAGGENIQYF. CDR3 sequence (DNA): TGCGCCAGCAGCTTGGCCGCCGGGGGGGAAAACATTCAGTACTTC.

The V and J genes are TRBV12-3 or TRBV12-4 and TRBJ1-2, with D possibly TRBD1 on 6 matching bases. V gave up 5 bases and J gave up 5 bases, with 12 bases separating them. The CDR3 extends over 13 amino acids. The CDR3 region has the DNA TGTGCCAGCAGTGACGGACAGCCTTATGGCTACACCTTC. Protein product: CASSDGQPYGYTF.

In DNA form, the CDR3 reads TGTGCCAGCAGCTTCCCCGGACAGGGCTACGAGCAGTACTTC. Protein product: CASSFPGQGYEQYF. The chain links TRBV7-9 to TRBJ2-7; 8 bases agree with TRBD1. Germline assignment: CDR1 SEHNR and CDR2 FQNEAQ (reference sequence). J was trimmed by 3 bases and V by 3 bases; bases with no gene match: 4. The CDR3 sequence is 14 residues long. Full variable domain (missing parts from reference TRBV7-9 and TRBJ2-7): DTGVSQNPRHKITKRGQNVTFRCDPISEHNRLYWYRQTLGQGPEFLTYFQNEAQLEKSRLLSDRFSAERPKGSFSTLEIQRTEQGDSAMYLCASSFPGQGYEQYFGPGTRLTVT.

The V gene is TRBV7-2, the J gene TRBJ2-5, with a possible D match to TRBD2 (5 bases). V was shortened by 3 bases and J by 4 bases, with 18 bases between the two germline ends. Germline-derived CDR1 and CDR2 are SGHTA and FQGNSA. The CDR3 sequence is 16 residues long. The CDR3 is CASSFPAGYGGETQYF. The CDR3, as DNA: TGTGCCAGCAGCTTCCCCGCGGGCTACGGAGGAGAGACCCAGTACTTC.

The table lists this clonotype with a few counts. The chain carries TRBV7-9 and TRBJ2-5; perhaps TRBD1 as D (6 bases). The germline gives CDR1 SEHNR, CDR2 FQNEAQ (reference sequence). The CDR3 is 16 amino acids. V lost 4 bases, J lost 1 base, and 16 bases lay in between. CDR3 sequence (DNA): TGTGCCAGCAGCTCCTACCGCTGGGGGCCCCAAGAGACCCAGTACTTC. This gives the protein CASSSYRWGPQETQYF.

The rearrangement links TRBV7-9 to TRBJ2-7; 8 bases agree with TRBD1. The CDR3 is 14 amino acids. The trim removed 6 bases at V and 0 bases at J, leaving 4 bases unmatched. Per the germline V gene, CDR1 is SEHNR and CDR2 is FQNEAQ (reference sequence). The CDR3 DNA reads TGTGCCAGCAGTACCCAGGGGGCCTCCTACGAGCAGTACTTC. Its protein product is CASSTQGASYEQYF.

CDR3 bases: TGCGCCAGCAGCCCTTTGGTAGGCGGGGAGCTGTTTTTT. Translation gives CASSPLVGGELFF. The chain is built from TRBV5-1 and TRBJ2-2; D is ambiguous. CDR3 size: 13 residues. CDR1 is SGHRS, CDR2 YFSETQ, per germline. V lost 4 bases and J 7 bases, leaving 11 bases between the germline ends.

This sequence joins TRBV20-1 and TRBJ2-7, with D unclear. Trimming left V 0 bases short and J 2 bases short, with 11 bases between. The germline V gene has CDR1 DFQATT and CDR2 SNEGSKA (reference sequence). This CDR3 is built from 14 residues. This CDR3 reads CSARDPYRPYEQYF. CDR3 nucleotides: TGCAGTGCTAGAGATCCCTACAGACCCTACGAGCAGTACTTC.

The chain combines TRBV5-1 with TRBJ2-7; TRBD2 matches 10 bases. The V and J ends lost 1 base and 5 bases, in that order; junction bases with no gene match: 6. The germline gives CDR1 SGHRS, CDR2 YFSETQ. There are 15 residues in the CDR3. CDR3: CASSLPSGSLNEQYF. The CDR3 nucleotides are TGCGCCAGCAGCTTGCCTAGCGGGAGTCTGAACGAGCAGTACTTC. The entire variable domain, with the rest obtained from reference TRBV5-1 and TRBJ2-7, is as follows: KAGVTQTPRYLIKTRGQQVTLSCSPISGHRSVSWYQQTPGQGLQFLFEYFSETQRNKGNFPGRFSGRQFSNSRSEMNVSTLELGDSALYLCASSLPSGSLNEQYFGPGTRLTVT.

Ten or more counts support this clonotype. The genes are TRBV24-1 and TRBJ2-1; D is ambiguous. V lost 9 bases, J lost 5 bases, and 13 bases lay in between. This CDR3 has 13 amino acids. Germline lookup yields CDR1 KGHDR and CDR2 SFDVKD. The CDR3: CATRKIEDNEQFF. The CDR3 nucleotides are TGTGCCACCCGTAAGATAGAGGACAATGAGCAGTTCTTC.

This clonotype has a count of ten or more. The gene calls are TRBV2 and TRBJ2-5, with 12 nucleotides matching TRBD2. V gave up 3 bases and J gave up 4 bases; unmatched junction bases: 6. The CDR3 loop spans 16 amino acids. Germline CDR1 and CDR2: SNHLY and FYNNEI. The DNA for the CDR3 is TGTGCCAGCAGTGAGAGGCGACTAGCGGGAGCAGAGACCCAGTACTTC. Translation gives CASSERRLAGAETQYF.

The chain employs TRBV10-3 and TRBJ2-1; tentatively, D is TRBD1 or TRBD2 (5 bases each). CDR1 ENHRY and CDR2 SYGVKD come from the germline V gene. The CDR3 runs 15 residues. V was pared by 0 bases and J by 9 bases, with 15 bases between. The CDR3 coding sequence is TGTGCCATCAGTGAGTCCGTGAGGGGCTCGGGTGAGCAGTTCTTC. Its translation is CAISESVRGSGEQFF.

This clonotype was found a few times. The V and J genes are TRBV29-1 and TRBJ2-7, with D uncertain. In germline, CDR1 is SQVTM, CDR2 ANQGSEA. This CDR3 region has 12 residues. The V gene lost 4 bases and the J gene lost 3 bases, with 10 bases spanning the gap. As DNA, the CDR3 is TGCAGCGTTGTTGGGCCCCTCTACGAGCAGTACTTC. Translation: CSVVGPLYEQYF.

This clonotype was detected a few times. The chain employs TRBV3-1 and TRBJ2-1, with D possibly matching TRBD2 (5 bases). The germline V gene has CDR1 LGHDT and CDR2 YNNKEL (reference sequence). The CDR3 length is 17 residues. V was cut by 0 bases and J by 2 bases, with 14 bases left in between. CDR3 coding DNA: TGTGCCAGCAGCCAAGATTTCTCAGCGGCCACCTACAATGAGCAGTTCTTC. This gives the protein CASSQDFSAATYNEQFF.

The sample holds many counts of this clonotype. V is TRBV12-3 or TRBV12-4 and J is TRBJ2-1; D call uncertain. The CDR3 runs 14 residues. V was clipped by 2 bases and J by 5 bases, with 10 bases between them. CDR3 DNA: TGTGCCAGCAGTTTAATGATAAGGAACAATGAGCAGTTCTTC. Its translation is CASSLMIRNNEQFF.

V is TRBV20-1 and J is TRBJ1-5; TRBD1 matches at 9 bases. The CDR3 consists of 13 residues. Germline V CDR1 and CDR2: DFQATT, SNEGSKA (reference sequence). The V and J ends lost 6 bases and 4 bases, in that order; junction bases with no gene match: 4. The CDR3 protein is CSADRGINQPQHF. The CDR3 DNA sequence: TGCAGTGCCGACAGGGGGATTAATCAGCCCCAGCATTTT.

This clonotype was seen a handful of times. V gene TRBV7-2 combines with J gene TRBJ2-7; 14 bases are a match to TRBD2. After removal of 5 bases from V and 4 bases from J, the junction contained 10 bases not matched to a gene. CDR3 length equals 17 residues. Per the germline V gene, CDR1 is SGHTA and CDR2 is FQGNSA. The CDR3 loop is CASSRRLAGGHLYEQYF. In DNA form, the CDR3 reads TGTGCCAGCAGCCGAAGACTAGCGGGGGGGCATTTATACGAGCAGTACTTC.

There are many counts of this clonotype. V gene TRBV7-3 combines with J gene TRBJ2-3; D possibly corresponds to TRBD1 (6 bases). Per the germline V gene, CDR1 is SGHTA and CDR2 is FQGTGA. The CDR3 contains 16 residues. With 1 base removed from V and 3 bases from J, the gap between germline ends came to 14 bases. For the CDR3, the DNA is TGTGCCAGCAGCTTAAATAGAGGGGGTAGAACAGATACGCAGTATTTT. Encoded protein: CASSLNRGGRTDTQYF.

CDR3 in DNA: TGCGCCAGCAGCCAAGAAGGCAGGGGTTTTGAAAAACTGTTTTTT. This sequence encodes CASSQEGRGFEKLFF. The chain is built from TRBV4-3 and TRBJ1-4; a weak D match, TRBD1 (6 bases). Between the trimmed V and J ends, which lost 0 bases and 7 bases, there was a span of 12 bases. The CDR3 contains 15 residues. Germline CDR1 reads LGHNA; CDR2 reads YSLEER.

This clonotype showed up just a few times. This sequence joins TRBV20-1 and TRBJ2-7, with 9 positions matching TRBD1. Germline-derived CDR1 and CDR2 are DFQATT and SNEGSKA (reference sequence). After removal of 5 bases from V and 0 bases from J, the junction contained 11 bases not matched to a gene. This CDR3 has 16 amino acids. The CDR3 sequence is CSALRTGAVGSYEQYF. The DNA of the CDR3 is TGCAGTGCTTTAAGGACAGGGGCCGTCGGCTCCTACGAGCAGTACTTC.

This clonotype was found many times. This chain connects TRBV14 to TRBJ1-6; perhaps TRBD1 as D (6 bases). Germline V gene sequence: CDR1 SGHDN, CDR2 FVKESK. V lost 4 bases to trimming and J lost 8 bases, with 9 bases between them. This CDR3 comprises 13 residues. The CDR3 loop is CASSPTGDSPLHF. The CDR3 DNA reads TGTGCCAGCAGCCCGACAGGAGATTCACCCCTCCACTTT.

A few counts support this clonotype. The chain uses TRBV7-3 and TRBJ2-3; TRBD2 is a possible D gene (6 bases). CDR3 length: 14 residues. CDR1 is SGHTA, CDR2 FQGTGA, per germline. V was shortened by 5 bases and J by 3 bases, with 12 bases between the two germline ends. DNA of the CDR3: TGTGCCAGCAGCAGCGGCGCGGGGACAGATACGCAGTATTTT. Translated, it gives CASSSGAGTDTQYF.

This chain connects TRBV3-1 to TRBJ2-6; TRBD2 agrees at 14 bases. V was clipped by 1 base and J by 2 bases; unmatched bases: 7. The CDR3 runs 20 residues. Looked up from germline, CDR1 is LGHDT and CDR2 is YNNKEL (reference sequence). The CDR3 loop reads CASSQVGGTSGSTGANVLTF. In DNA, the CDR3 is TGTGCCAGCAGCCAAGTAGGCGGGACTAGCGGGAGTACTGGGGCCAACGTCCTGACTTTC.

This clonotype appeared a few times. This chain uses TRBV4-3 with TRBJ2-1; the D gene is possibly TRBD2 (5 bases). Germline loops: CDR1 LGHNA, CDR2 YSLEER. Trimming left V 0 bases short and J 1 base short, with 19 bases between. The CDR3 is 19 residues long. The CDR3 sequence: CASSQEWLEAASSYNEQFF. CDR3 sequence (DNA): TGCGCCAGCAGCCAAGAGTGGTTGGAAGCGGCGAGTTCCTACAATGAGCAGTTCTTC.